The 28 T cell receptor beta chains in this list originate from one sample, sequenced in a study of cytomegalovirus exposure and HLA in healthy donors. 60 Vbeta and 13 Jbeta primers were used in PCR. The assay was immunoSEQ multiplex PCR, and TCRdb's table has in-frame clones only and misses some. The repertoire holds approximately 120,000 clones, with approximately 73% as singletons. Sequenced: PBMCs. These TCRs come from a man aged 40-49 years in good health and CMV-seronegative.

The chain couples TRBV7-2 to TRBJ1-5; D might be TRBD1 (6 bases). The CDR3 spans 14 residues. CDR1 is SGHTA, CDR2 FQGNSA, per germline. With 2 bases removed from V and 7 bases from J, the gap between germline ends came to 12 bases. Here the CDR3 DNA reads TGTGCCAGCAGCTTATTTTGGGGGCCCCAGCCCCAGCATTTT. Amino acid sequence: CASSLFWGPQPQHF.

The J gene is TRBJ2-1, the V gene TRBV28; 8 bases are shared with TRBD1. CDR1 MDHEN and CDR2 SYDVKM come from the germline V gene. V was pared by 4 bases and J by 7 bases, with 12 bases of the junction left unmatched. The CDR3 is 16 residues long. The CDR3 spells CASSYSGTGVRNEQFF. The CDR3 DNA is TGTGCCAGCAGTTACTCCGGGACAGGAGTAAGGAATGAGCAGTTCTTC.

The CDR3, as DNA: TGTGCCAGCAGCTCTCTTTCCTACGAGCAGTACTTC. Translated, it gives CASSSLSYEQYF. The chain employs TRBV7-9 and TRBJ2-7, with unresolved D. This CDR3 region has 12 residues. The V and J ends lost 4 bases and 1 base respectively, with 5 bases between them. CDR1 is SEHNR, CDR2 FQNEAQ, per germline (reference sequence).

This clone was seen a handful of times. CDR3 region: CASRDRGRVGEQFF. In nucleotides, the CDR3 is TGTGCCAGCAGGGACAGGGGGCGAGTGGGGGAGCAGTTCTTC. The chain is built from TRBV5-8 and TRBJ2-1; 11 bases are shared with TRBD1. The J segment lost 10 bases and the V segment lost 5 bases, leaving 8 bases of the junction unmatched. Germline-derived CDR1 and CDR2 are SGHTS and YDEGEE. The CDR3 is made up of 14 amino acids.

V is TRBV5-8 and J is TRBJ1-1, with TRBD1 as a possible D gene (5 bases). The CDR3 is 13 residues long. Trimming stripped 0 bases from V and 11 bases from J, with 14 bases between. CDR1 and CDR2 from the germline V gene are SGHTS and YDEGEE. The CDR3 DNA follows: TGTGCCAGCAGCTTGGTCGCACCAGGGATGGCTTTCTTT. This translates into CASSLVAPGMAFF. The whole variable domain, remainder taken from reference TRBV5-8 and TRBJ1-1, is EAGVTQSPTHLIKTRGQQATLRCSPISGHTSVYWYQQALGLGLQFLLWYDEGEERNRGNFPPRFSGRQFPNYSSELNVNALELEDSALYLCASSLVAPGMAFFGQGTRLTVV.

This clone was observed a few times. A far more abundant clone sits one base away, making this likely a read error. The genes are TRBV30 and TRBJ1-1; 7 nucleotides match TRBD1. With V trimmed by 1 base and J by 4 bases, 9 bases remained unmatched. Germline loops: CDR1 GTSNPN, CDR2 SVGIG (reference sequence). The CDR3 runs 15 residues. In DNA form, the CDR3 reads TGTGCCTGGAGTGAATACAGGGGTGGTGGCACTGAAGCTTTCTTT. This sequence encodes CAWSEYRGGGTEAFF.

The chain couples TRBV7-9 to TRBJ1-2; TRBD1 matches at 7 bases. The CDR3 totals 14 residues. The germline gives CDR1 SEHNR, CDR2 FQNEAQ (reference sequence). V lost 5 bases and J lost 4; bases outside the gene matches: 7. This CDR3 reads CASSTYRGGYGYTF. Written as DNA, the CDR3 is TGTGCCAGCAGCACCTACAGGGGAGGCTATGGCTACACCTTC.

Here the CDR3 DNA reads TGTGCCAGCAGCCCTGACAGTAATCAGCCCCAGCATTTT. Protein: CASSPDSNQPQHF. The chain is built from TRBV7-9 and TRBJ1-5, with D possibly being TRBD1 (5 bases). With 5 bases removed from V and 4 bases from J, the gap between germline ends came to 9 bases. CDR3 length: 13 residues. Germline values: CDR1 SEHNR, CDR2 FQNEAQ (reference sequence). The variable domain in full, completed from reference TRBV7-9 and TRBJ1-5, reads DTGVSQNPRHKITKRGQNVTFRCDPISEHNRLYWYRQTLGQGPEFLTYFQNEAQLEKSRLLSDRFSAERPKGSFSTLEIQRTEQGDSAMYLCASSPDSNQPQHFGDGTRLSIL.

This chain links TRBV27 with TRBJ1-2; 9 bases map to TRBD1. The CDR3 contains 14 residues. Trimming took 6 bases from V and 4 from J; bases not matched to a gene: 6. CDR1 is MNHEY and CDR2 is SMNVEV in the germline V gene (reference sequence). CDR3 nucleotides: TGTGCCAGCAGGACCACAGGGGGCGGCTATGGCTACACCTTC. Translating it yields CASRTTGGGYGYTF.

The chain has TRBV4-1 and TRBJ1-4; 9 bases are shared with TRBD1. With 3 bases clipped from V and 8 bases from J, the junction kept 7 bases outside the gene matches. CDR1 and CDR2 from the germline V gene are MGHRA and YSYEKL. The CDR3 is made up of 15 amino acids. CDR3 region: CASSQPGQGLEKLFF. The CDR3 nucleotides are TGCGCCAGCAGCCAGCCGGGACAGGGACTCGAAAAACTGTTTTTT.

The chain has TRBV25-1 and TRBJ1-6; the D is unclear. Trimming took off 8 bases at V and 2 bases at J, with 13 bases between the two ends. The length of the CDR3 is 15 residues. Germline loops: CDR1 MGHDK, CDR2 SYGVNS. CDR3 nucleotide sequence: TGTGCCAGCCAACCATCCAGCGCCTATAATTCACCCCTCCACTTT. Amino acid sequence: CASQPSSAYNSPLHF.

Note on this clone: The junction does not match germline at one end; this may be a read error. The rearrangement uses TRBV5-4 and TRBJ1-3; D is uncertain. Germline V gene data show CDR1 as SGHNT and CDR2 as YYREEE (reference sequence). The CDR3 spans 13 residues. This CDR3 is CASSQDSGNTIYF. The CDR3, as DNA: TGCGCCAGCAGCCAGGACTCGGGAAACACCATATATTTT.

This clone was seen only once. This chain links TRBV27 with TRBJ2-7; 9 nucleotides agree with TRBD1. V shed 3 bases and J 2 bases; nucleotides not matched to a gene: 2. Germline CDR1 is MNHEY and CDR2 is SMNVEV (reference sequence). The CDR3 sequence is 14 residues long. The CDR3 bases are TGTGCCAGCAGTTTGGGACAGGGAGCCTACGAGCAGTACTTC. Its translation is CASSLGQGAYEQYF.

The rearrangement joins TRBV7-9 to TRBJ1-6; possible D gene TRBD1, 5 bases. CDR1 and CDR2 (germline): SEHNR, FQNEAQ (reference sequence). Trimming pared 1 base from V and 5 bases from J, leaving 15 bases between. The CDR3 runs 17 residues. This CDR3 reads CASSLGREGIDNSPLHF. The CDR3 DNA follows: TGTGCCAGCAGCTTAGGCCGGGAGGGGATAGATAATTCACCCCTCCACTTT.

This rearrangement joins TRBV27 to TRBJ1-5; weak D call: TRBD1 (5 bases). The CDR3 is made up of 14 amino acids. Germline-derived CDR1 and CDR2 are MNHEY and SMNVEV (reference sequence). V lost 2 bases and J lost 10, with 15 bases in between. Here the CDR3 reads CASSLQGSWEPQHF. The CDR3 nucleotides read TGTGCCAGCAGTTTACAGGGTTCGTGGGAACCCCAGCATTTT.

The rearrangement uses TRBV6-5 and TRBJ1-2, with 10 nucleotides matching TRBD1. The CDR3 runs to 14 residues. V dropped 6 bases and J dropped 2; count of bases not matched to a gene: 3. Germline V gene data show CDR1 as MNHEY and CDR2 as SVGAGI. The CDR3 sequence: CASRTGQGNYGYTF. The DNA of the CDR3 is TGTGCCAGCAGGACGGGACAGGGGAACTATGGCTACACCTTC.

The rearrangement links TRBV5-4 to TRBJ2-3; 9 nucleotides agree with TRBD1. This CDR3 region has 14 residues. Germline V gene sequence: CDR1 SGHNT, CDR2 YYREEE (reference sequence). V dropped 4 bases and J dropped 1; count of bases not matched to a gene: 1. Written as DNA, the CDR3 is TGTGCCAGCAGCCGGGACAGGGGCACAGATACGCAGTATTTT. Amino acid sequence: CASSRDRGTDTQYF.

This clone was detected only a few times. This chain joins TRBV28 and TRBJ1-1; D call uncertain. The CDR3 is made up of 14 amino acids. The germline CDR1 and CDR2 sequences are MDHEN and SYDVKM. V lost 5 bases to trimming and J lost 7 bases, with 17 bases between them. The CDR3 spells CASSQKTRRDEAFF. The DNA for the CDR3 is TGTGCCAGCAGTCAAAAGACTAGGAGGGATGAAGCTTTCTTT.

V gene TRBV4-1 combines with J gene TRBJ1-6; D ambiguous. Germline CDR1 MGHRA, CDR2 YSYEKL. V was pared by 0 bases and J by 0 bases, with 15 bases between. This CDR3 spans 19 amino acids. The CDR3 here is CASSQDIGGQSSYNSPLHF. The CDR3 bases are TGCGCCAGCAGCCAAGATATCGGCGGTCAGAGCTCCTATAATTCACCCCTCCACTTT.

The chain combines TRBV30 with TRBJ2-2; D perhaps matches TRBD2 (6 bases). V lost 3 bases and J 7 bases, leaving 12 bases between the germline ends. CDR1 GTSNPN and CDR2 SVGIG come from the germline V gene (reference sequence). This CDR3 region has 13 residues. The CDR3 nucleotides are TGTGCCTGGAGCGGGATCGGGAGCGGGGAGCTGTTTTTT. The encoded protein is CAWSGIGSGELFF.

The V gene is TRBV4-3, the J gene TRBJ2-3, with D perhaps TRBD1 (7 bases). V lost 4 bases to trimming and J lost 2 bases, with 10 bases between them. Germline CDR1 reads LGHNA; CDR2 reads YSLEER. This CDR3 region has 14 residues. CDR3 coding DNA: TGCGCCAGCAGCCGCGGGACAGTCACAGATACGCAGTATTTT. Protein sequence: CASSRGTVTDTQYF.

This sequence joins TRBV27 and TRBJ2-7; perhaps TRBD2 as D (7 bases). The germline gives CDR1 MNHEY, CDR2 SMNVEV (reference sequence). The CDR3 is 15 residues long. Between the trimmed V and J ends, which lost 5 bases and 6 bases, there was a span of 20 bases. CDR3: CASSLSGGAAAEQYF. The CDR3 bases are TGTGCCAGCAGTCTAAGTGGGGGGGCAGCGGCCGAGCAGTACTTC.

V usage is TRBV10-2 and J usage is TRBJ1-6; D is undetermined. The CDR3 loop spans 15 amino acids. Germline assignment: CDR1 WSHSY and CDR2 SAAADI. The V end lost 3 bases, the J end lost 2 bases, and 8 bases lay between the germline ends. The CDR3 DNA reads TGCGCCAGCAGTGATAGCCCCACCTATAATTCACCCCTCCACTTT. Translated, it gives CASSDSPTYNSPLHF.

This clone has only a few counts. The genes are TRBV7-3 and TRBJ1-6; D may be TRBD1 (5 bases). Per germline, CDR1 SGHTA and CDR2 FQGTGA. The ends were cut back, 1 base at V and 10 bases at J, with 11 bases in the middle. The CDR3 extends over 14 amino acids. Here the CDR3 reads CASSLNGGASPLHF. CDR3 nucleotides: TGTGCCAGCAGCTTAAACGGTGGGGCCTCACCCCTCCACTTT.

The chain carries TRBV7-9 and TRBJ1-5; 11 nucleotides match TRBD1. V was clipped by 4 bases and J by 5 bases; unmatched bases: 7. The germline V gene has CDR1 SEHNR and CDR2 FQNEAQ (reference sequence). The CDR3 runs 16 residues. The CDR3: CASSSWTGGADQPQHF. Written as DNA, the CDR3 is TGTGCCAGCAGCTCTTGGACAGGGGGCGCCGATCAGCCCCAGCATTTT.

The chain is built from TRBV7-2 and TRBJ1-5; TRBD1 aligns across 8 bases. This CDR3 has 15 residues. CDR1 SGHTA and CDR2 FQGNSA come from the germline V gene. Trimming at V came to 6 bases and at J to 5 bases, leaving 9 bases not matched to a gene. CDR3 sequence reads: CASRREGQEDQPQHF. CDR3 bases: TGTGCCAGCAGGAGAGAGGGACAGGAGGATCAGCCCCAGCATTTT.

V and J are TRBV5-1 and TRBJ1-2; the D gene is possibly TRBD1 (6 bases). Trimming cost V 0 bases and J 4 bases, with 16 bases left between them. The germline CDR1 and CDR2 sequences are SGHRS and YFSETQ. The CDR3 consists of 16 residues. The CDR3 bases are TGCGCCAGCAGCTTGGGTTTCCGGGGGGCAAGCTATGGCTACACCTTC. Translated, it gives CASSLGFRGASYGYTF. Full variable domain (remainder filled in from reference TRBV5-1 and TRBJ1-2): KAGVTQTPRYLIKTRGQQVTLSCSPISGHRSVSWYQQTPGQGLQFLFEYFSETQRNKGNFPGRFSGRQFSNSRSEMNVSTLELGDSALYLCASSLGFRGASYGYTFGSGTRLTVV.

Notes on this clone: At the DNA level, this CDR3 is encoded by other sequences in the same sample as well. V and J are TRBV7-9 and TRBJ2-7; D perhaps matches TRBD2 (5 bases). The CDR3 runs to 12 residues. V lost 5 bases, J lost 1 base, and 6 bases lay in between. The germline V gene encodes CDR1 SEHNR and CDR2 FQNEAQ (reference sequence). CDR3 in amino acids: CASSPGSYEQYF. CDR3 DNA sequence: TGTGCCAGCAGCCCGGGGTCCTACGAGCAGTACTTC.